A single sample is the source of the 13 T cell receptor beta chains below, sequenced in a study of T cells in Graves' hyperthyroidism and ophthalmopathy (dated by TCRdb to about 2019). The library was built by means of multiplex PCR. The listed sequencing device is Illumina HiSeq 2000. The TCR beta CDR3 regions were amplified from the RNA transcripts. A first-round RT-PCR of the TCR CDR3 used the HTBI primer set with the Qiagen OneStep RT-PCR kit. TCRdb reanalyzed the raw reads on its own, using fastp at Q25 for trimming and MiXCR for clone calling, and kept in-frame beta chains. All rows with the same CDR3 protein become a single entry with the most common DNA and genes. Recorded for this sample are about 690,000 distinct CDR3 sequences; roughly 17% of them occurred a single time. About 16% of the sample is in the top ten clones. Sequencing used blood. These receptors all come from a man aged 45 to 65 with Graves' hyperthyroidism.

V is TRBV12-3 or TRBV12-4 and J is TRBJ2-1; tentatively, D is TRBD2 (6 bases). The CDR3 totals 16 residues. Trimming removed 0 bases at V and 10 bases at J, with 19 bases between. CDR3 in amino acids: CASSLAREGVGMEQFF. The CDR3 region has the DNA TGTGCCAGCAGTTTAGCGCGGGAAGGTGTGGGGATGGAGCAGTTCTTC.

This clonotype showed up many times. The chain links TRBV12-3 or TRBV12-4 to TRBJ1-1; D unresolved. The CDR3 has 13 amino acids. Trimming took 7 bases from V and 0 from J, leaving 9 bases between them. This CDR3 is CASTRDMNTEAFF. The DNA for the CDR3 is TGTGCCAGCACAAGAGACATGAACACTGAAGCTTTCTTT.

This clonotype showed up just a few times. The rearrangement uses TRBV11-2 and TRBJ2-1, with 7 nucleotides matching TRBD2. Unmatched junction bases numbered 9, after V lost 1 base and J lost 0 bases. The CDR3 length is 18 residues. The germline V gene encodes CDR1 SGHAT and CDR2 FQNNGV. The CDR3 DNA reads as TGTGCCAGCAGCTTAGCAGGCTCCGGCGGGAGCTCCTACAATGAGCAGTTCTTC. The encoded protein is CASSLAGSGGSSYNEQFF.

The sample holds many counts of this clonotype. The chain is built from TRBV6-5 and TRBJ2-3; 8 bases map to TRBD2. The CDR3 sequence is 19 residues long. Germline CDR1 reads MNHEY; CDR2 reads SVGAGI. V gave up 1 base and J gave up 0 bases; unmatched junction bases: 12. The CDR3 bases are TGTGCCAGCAGTTACTTCCCTAGCGGGCCCGAGGGTAGCACAGATACGCAGTATTTT. The encoded protein is CASSYFPSGPEGSTDTQYF.

CDR3 nucleotides: TGTGCCAGCAGCCCACGGACTAGCGGATCCCTCTCTGGGGCCAACGTCCTGACTTTC. Its translation: CASSPRTSGSLSGANVLTF. The chain is built from TRBV11-3 and TRBJ2-6, with 10 bases aligning to TRBD2. With V trimmed by 5 bases and J by 0 bases, 10 bases remained unmatched. CDR3 length: 19 residues. Germline loops: CDR1 SGHNT, CDR2 YENEEA.

This clonotype was detected ten times or more. The chain employs TRBV7-8 and TRBJ2-7; D remains ambiguous. The CDR3 covers 15 residues. The ends were cut back, 1 base at V and 1 base at J, with 11 bases in the middle. CDR1 and CDR2 (germline): SGHVS, FQNEAQ. The CDR3 here is CASSLETRESYEQYF. CDR3 nucleotide sequence: TGTGCCAGCAGCTTAGAAACCCGAGAATCCTACGAGCAGTACTTC.

Ten or more counts support this clonotype. The rearrangement joins TRBV15 to TRBJ2-3, with TRBD2 identical over 9 bases. The CDR3 totals 17 residues. Germline loops: CDR1 LNHNV, CDR2 YYDKDF (reference sequence). V gave up 4 bases and J gave up 5 bases; unmatched junction bases: 13. This CDR3 reads CATSINRVAGVGDTQYF. CDR3 in DNA: TGTGCCACCAGCATCAACCGCGTAGCGGGAGTTGGAGATACGCAGTATTTT. Combining the CDR3 with reference TRBV15 and TRBJ2-3 gives the whole variable domain DAMVIQNPRYQVTQFGKPVTLSCSQTLNHNVMYWYQQKSSQAPKLLFHYYDKDFNNEADTPDNFQSRRPNTSFCFLDIRSPGLGDTAMYLCATSINRVAGVGDTQYFGPGTRLTVL.

This clonotype was seen repeatedly, ten times or more. This chain joins TRBV2 and TRBJ2-7; D is undetermined. Germline V lookup: CDR1 SNHLY, CDR2 FYNNEI. Trimming shortened V by 1 base and J by 5 bases, and 12 bases separated the two germline ends. The CDR3 loop spans 14 amino acids. CDR3 DNA: TGTGCCAGCAGTGAAGGGGGTGCAGTCCACGAGCAGTACTTC. As protein: CASSEGGAVHEQYF.

The table lists this clonotype with many counts. This sequence joins TRBV2 and TRBJ2-7; possibly TRBD2 for D (6 bases). V was shortened by 6 bases and J by 2 bases, with 14 bases between the two germline ends. From germline, CDR1 is SNHLY and CDR2 FYNNEI. CDR3 length: 14 amino acids. Here the CDR3 reads CASSFGGATYEQYF. CDR3 DNA sequence: TGTGCCAGCAGCTTCGGCGGGGCTACCTACGAGCAGTACTTC.

This clonotype was found many times. This chain connects TRBV29-1 to TRBJ2-7, with D possibly TRBD2 on 6 matching bases. Germline V gene sequence: CDR1 SQVTM, CDR2 ANQGSEA. This CDR3 has 13 residues. V lost 5 bases to trimming and J lost 1 base, with 12 bases between them. CDR3 loop: CSVSGETSYEQYF. In DNA form, the CDR3 reads TGCAGCGTTTCGGGAGAAACGTCCTACGAGCAGTACTTC.

This clonotype was recorded at least ten times. The chain carries TRBV27 and TRBJ2-1; 7 positions agree with TRBD2. V gave up 6 bases and J gave up 0 bases; unmatched junction bases: 8. This CDR3 has 16 residues. CDR1 and CDR2 (germline): MNHEY, SMNVEV (reference sequence). The CDR3, as DNA: TGTGCCAGCAGCTTAAGCGGCGGGAGCTCCTACAATGAGCAGTTCTTC. Protein: CASSLSGGSSYNEQFF.

The table lists this clonotype with many counts. This chain links TRBV15 with TRBJ2-1, with 10 bases fitting TRBD2. CDR3 length: 17 residues. After removal of 0 bases from V and 7 bases from J, the junction contained 9 bases not matched to a gene. Germline V CDR1 and CDR2: LNHNV, YYDKDF (reference sequence). In DNA, the CDR3 is TGTGCCACCAGCAGAGAACCTAGCGGGAGTTTTCTTAATGAGCAGTTCTTC. Protein product: CATSREPSGSFLNEQFF. The full variable domain, its missing parts supplied by reference TRBV15 and TRBJ2-1, is DAMVIQNPRYQVTQFGKPVTLSCSQTLNHNVMYWYQQKSSQAPKLLFHYYDKDFNNEADTPDNFQSRRPNTSFCFLDIRSPGLGDTAMYLCATSREPSGSFLNEQFFGPGTRLTVL.

This chain connects TRBV19 to TRBJ2-3; D may be TRBD1 (6 bases). The V end was cut by 2 bases, the J end by 2 bases, with 17 bases between. CDR1 LNHDA and CDR2 SQIVND come from the germline V gene (reference sequence). The CDR3 spans 17 residues. The CDR3 DNA is TGTGCCAGTAGTATAATTTCACAGGGCACTTACACAGATACGCAGTATTTT. Its protein is CASSIISQGTYTDTQYF.